Each of the 2 T cell receptor beta chains below was sequenced from the same sample in a study of a mutant IDH1 vaccine in newly diagnosed glioma. Generated by immunoSEQ multiplex PCR, the TCRdb table keeps only in-frame clones and is missing some. The table has around 89,000 clones, about 83% seen once; the top ten hold approximately 7%. The time point denotes: baseline, week 1 (first vaccination visit). The treatment: pre-vaccination baseline after standard-of-care therapy. This specimen consisted of PBMCs, obtained from a glioma patient treated with radiotherapy, temozolomide or both. These receptors came from a woman in her forties or fifties with glioma.

This clone was picked up one time. This chain joins TRBV29-1 and TRBJ2-3, with TRBD1 matching over 7 bases. V lost 7 bases and J lost 1; bases outside the gene matches: 8. Germline CDR1 reads SQVTM; CDR2 reads ANQGSEA. This CDR3 is 14 amino acids long. In DNA form, the CDR3 reads TGCAGCGGGACGACAGGGATCGGCACAGATACGCAGTATTTT. It codes for CSGTTGIGTDTQYF.

The CDR3 loop reads CASRGEFSGNTIYF. Here the CDR3 DNA reads TGTGCCAGCAGAGGGGAGTTTTCTGGAAACACCATATATTTT. The chain uses TRBV6-5 and TRBJ1-3, with D possibly matching TRBD1 (5 bases). Germline assignment: CDR1 MNHEY and CDR2 SVGAGI. The CDR3 sequence is 14 residues long. V was pared by 6 bases and J by 1 base, with 10 bases between.